These 8 T cell receptor beta chains originate from one sample sequenced in a study of a mutant IDH1 vaccine in newly diagnosed glioma. Sequencing was performed with immunoSEQ multiplex PCR; in TCRdb, only in-frame clones are kept and a portion is missing. The sample lists tens of thousands of clones; 92% were seen once. Time point in this sample: week 35, safety follow-up. Mutant IDH1 20-mer peptide, at 300 ug, made up each vaccine dose, with topical imiquimod. Which antigens these TCRs recognize remains unknown. The sequencing used PBMCs, collected from a glioma patient whose treatment included an IDH1 peptide vaccine. The receptors were sampled from a man in his forties or fifties with glioma.

The rearrangement uses TRBV23-1 and TRBJ2-7; D may match TRBD1 or TRBD2 (6 bases each). TRBV23-1 is marked as an open reading frame, function uncertain. This CDR3 is built from 14 residues. V was pared by 9 bases and J by 2 bases, with 17 bases between. CDR3 sequence: CARGPGATTYEQYF. The CDR3 DNA reads as TGCGCCAGGGGACCGGGGGCCACCACCTACGAGCAGTACTTC.

The chain couples TRBV27 to TRBJ2-7; D is perhaps TRBD2 (6 bases). Germline V CDR1 and CDR2: MNHEY, SMNVEV (reference sequence). The CDR3 is made up of 14 amino acids. Trimming cost V 6 bases and J 0 bases, with 12 bases left between them. The CDR3 protein is CASRAGPSSYEQYF. The CDR3 DNA follows: TGTGCCAGCAGGGCGGGACCCAGCTCCTACGAGCAGTACTTC.

This clone was recorded once. The V call is TRBV5-4, the J call TRBJ2-7; D gene ambiguous. Germline V CDR1 and CDR2: SGHNT, YYREEE (reference sequence). The CDR3 length is 14 residues. The V end lost 6 bases, the J end lost 3 bases, and 16 bases lay between the germline ends. Here the CDR3 reads CASTRDQTFYEQYF. In DNA, the CDR3 is TGTGCCAGCACTCGAGACCAGACGTTCTACGAGCAGTACTTC.

The genes are TRBV4-1 and TRBJ2-3, with 13 bases aligning to TRBD2. Germline V gives CDR1 MGHRA, CDR2 YSYEKL. The CDR3 covers 17 residues. Trimming cost V 3 bases and J 3 bases; bases outside gene matches: 6. The CDR3 DNA is TGCGCCAGCAGCCATCGAACTAGCGGGAGGGGGACAGATACGCAGTATTTT. Its protein product is CASSHRTSGRGTDTQYF.

As regards this clone: A read error may produce the germline difference seen at one junction end. The chain uses TRBV2 and TRBJ2-1, with 11 bases fitting TRBD1. The CDR3 contains 15 residues. Germline CDR1 SNHLY, CDR2 FYNNEI. The DNA for the CDR3 is TGTGCCAGCAGTGAACGGCTACCCGGACAGGGGGCGGGGATCTTC. The encoded protein is CASSERLPGQGAGIF.

This chain connects TRBV7-9 to TRBJ2-5; no firm D call. The V end lost 1 base, the J end lost 5 bases, and 11 bases lay between the germline ends. Germline V lookup: CDR1 SEHNR, CDR2 FQNEAQ (reference sequence). This CDR3 comprises 14 residues. The CDR3 region has the DNA TGTGCCAGCAGCTTAGGGGGTCTTCGGGAGACCCAGTACTTC. Translated, it gives CASSLGGLRETQYF.

V is TRBV29-1 and J is TRBJ2-5; 14 bases line up with TRBD2. The CDR3 is 15 residues long. CDR1 is SQVTM and CDR2 is ANQGSEA in the germline V gene. Trimming cost V 7 bases and J 1 base; bases outside gene matches: 5. Here the CDR3 reads CSGNGLAGGQETQYF. The CDR3 DNA is TGCAGCGGAAATGGACTAGCGGGGGGCCAAGAGACCCAGTACTTC.

V gene TRBV29-1 combines with J gene TRBJ1-2; 9 nucleotides line up with TRBD1. Germline V gene lookup returns CDR1 SQVTM and CDR2 ANQGSEA. This CDR3 region has 13 residues. Unmatched junction bases numbered 6, after V lost 6 bases and J lost 4 bases. The CDR3 nucleotides read TGCAGCGTAATCGACAGGGGGGGCTATGGCTACACCTTC. It is translated as CSVIDRGGYGYTF.